A single sample is the source of the 9 T cell receptor beta chains below, sequenced in a study of T-cell reconstitution after alpha-beta-depleted transplantation in children. Unique molecular identifiers were used to barcode this TCRbeta library. Via MiXCR, TCRdb re-called the PCR reads, giving one row per CDR3 protein. The profile shows hundreds of thousands of distinct CDR3 sequences, about 26% of them singletons. The source material was PBMCs, sampled before TCRalphabeta/CD19-depleted stem cell transplant. These receptors all stem from a girl aged 2 to 10 with Fanconi anemia, due to receive a stem cell transplant.

In its sample, this clonotype was seen many times. The V gene is TRBV7-3, the J gene TRBJ2-7; 8 bases are shared with TRBD1. Losses at the gene ends were 5 bases for V and 5 bases for J; bases not matched to a gene: 5. Germline V lookup: CDR1 SGHTA, CDR2 FQGTGA. CDR3 length: 13 residues. CDR3 nucleotides: TGTGCCAGCAGCAGCCACAGGGGGAACGAGCAGTACTTC. Encoded protein: CASSSHRGNEQYF.

This clonotype was recorded a few times. The chain has TRBV20-1 and TRBJ2-7; maybe TRBD1 (6 bases). Deletions cut 6 bases from V and 0 bases from J, with 18 bases between. CDR3 length equals 15 residues. Germline-derived CDR1 and CDR2 are DFQATT and SNEGSKA (reference sequence). CDR3: CSARLGAPSSYEQYF. CDR3 DNA: TGCAGTGCGCGGCTGGGGGCGCCTAGCTCCTACGAGCAGTACTTC.

This clonotype was seen a handful of times. This rearrangement joins TRBV20-1 to TRBJ2-1; no clear D gene. Germline V lookup: CDR1 DFQATT, CDR2 SNEGSKA (reference sequence). The CDR3 spans 15 residues. V was trimmed by 3 bases and J by 8 bases, leaving 20 bases between them. As DNA, the CDR3 is TGCAGTGCTAGTCTACAAGTGGAGCGATCTGATGAGCAGTTCTTC. It yields the protein CSASLQVERSDEQFF.

This clonotype came up many times. The V gene is TRBV12-3 or TRBV12-4, the J gene TRBJ2-1, with 16 positions matching TRBD2. V lost 8 bases to trimming and J lost 8 bases; unmatched junction nucleotides: 3. This CDR3 comprises 14 residues. This CDR3 is CASGTSGGAYEQFF. The CDR3 DNA sequence: TGTGCCAGCGGGACTAGCGGGGGGGCTTATGAGCAGTTCTTC.

The rearrangement links TRBV20-1 to TRBJ1-4, with D possibly being TRBD1 (5 bases). CDR1 and CDR2 from the germline V gene are DFQATT and SNEGSKA (reference sequence). There are 16 residues in the CDR3. Trimming cost V 0 bases and J 5 bases, with 16 bases left between them. This CDR3 reads CSARDLRRQPNEKLFF. For the CDR3, the DNA is TGCAGTGCTAGAGATTTGCGAAGACAGCCCAATGAAAAACTGTTTTTT.

This clonotype occurred once. The gene calls are TRBV12-3 or TRBV12-4 and TRBJ2-1; D call uncertain. CDR3 length: 15 amino acids. Trimming took off 7 bases at V and 3 bases at J, with 16 bases between the two ends. The CDR3 nucleotides are TGTGCCAGCACCCCCACGGTAGTGGGCTACAATGAGCAGTTCTTC. This encodes CASTPTVVGYNEQFF.

This chain joins TRBV15 and TRBJ2-7; 9 nucleotides match TRBD1. The CDR3 consists of 14 residues. Germline loops: CDR1 LNHNV, CDR2 YYDKDF (reference sequence). The trim removed 4 bases at V and 3 bases at J, leaving 4 bases unmatched. The CDR3 nucleotides are TGTGCCACCAGCAACCGACAGGGGGTCTACGAGCAGTACTTC. This sequence encodes CATSNRQGVYEQYF.

This clonotype was picked up a small number of times. The chain is built from TRBV6-5 and TRBJ1-6, with D perhaps matching TRBD1 (5 bases). Germline V gives CDR1 MNHEY, CDR2 SVGAGI. The CDR3 loop spans 14 amino acids. Between the trimmed V and J ends, which lost 1 base and 10 bases, there was a span of 11 bases. The CDR3 nucleotides are TGTGCCAGCAGTTACTGGGAGGGGCCGTCACCCCTCCACTTT. Amino acids: CASSYWEGPSPLHF.

V and J are TRBV25-1 and TRBJ2-3, with D hard to call. The length of the CDR3 is 13 residues. V lost 4 bases to trimming and J lost 3 bases, with 8 bases between them. Germline lookup yields CDR1 MGHDK and CDR2 SYGVNS. The CDR3 DNA sequence: TGTGCCAGCAGTGTTATCCATACAGATACGCAGTATTTT. Translated: CASSVIHTDTQYF.